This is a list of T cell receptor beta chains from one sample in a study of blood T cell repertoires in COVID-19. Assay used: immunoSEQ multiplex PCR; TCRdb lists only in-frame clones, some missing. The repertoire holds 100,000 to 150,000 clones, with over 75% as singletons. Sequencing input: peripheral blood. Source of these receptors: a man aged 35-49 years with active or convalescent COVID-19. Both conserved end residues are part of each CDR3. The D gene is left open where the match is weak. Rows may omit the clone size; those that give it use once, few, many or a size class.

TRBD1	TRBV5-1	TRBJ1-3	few	TGCGCCAGCAGCCGACAGGGAGGTTCTGGAAACACCATATATTTT	CASSRQGGSGNTIYF
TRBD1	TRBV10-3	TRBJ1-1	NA	TGTGCCACCCGGGGACAGGGTCGGAATGCTTTCTTT	CATRGQGRNAFF
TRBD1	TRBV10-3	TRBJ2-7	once	TGTGCCATCAGGACAGGGGAACAAGACGAGCAGTACTTC	CAIRTGEQDEQYF
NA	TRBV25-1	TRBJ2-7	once	TGTGCCAGCAGAGGTCTAGGCCTCTCATCCTACGAGCAGTACTTC	CASRGLGLSSYEQYF
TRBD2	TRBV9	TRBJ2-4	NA	TGTGCCAGCAGCGTCAATTCGGGACTAGCGGGGGTAGCCAAAAACATTCAGTACTTC	CASSVNSGLAGVAKNIQYF
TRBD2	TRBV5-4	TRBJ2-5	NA	TGTGCCAGCAGCCCGGGGGGGCCGGGGCAAGAGACCCAGTACTTC	CASSPGGPGQETQYF
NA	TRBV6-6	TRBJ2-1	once	TGTGCCAGCAGTTACTCAGGAGCGGTTCCGTTCTTC	CASSYSGAVPFF
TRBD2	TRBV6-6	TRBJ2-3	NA	TGTGCCAGCTTAGCGGGGGGTACAGATACGCAGTATTTT	CASLAGGTDTQYF
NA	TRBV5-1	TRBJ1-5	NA	TGCGCCAGCAGCATTGATAGCAGCAATCAGCCCCAGCATTTT	CASSIDSSNQPQHF
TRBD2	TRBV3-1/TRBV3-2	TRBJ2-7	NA	TGTGCCAGCAGCCAAGCCCCCAGCGGGAGCACCTACGAGCAGTACTTC	CASSQAPSGSTYEQYF
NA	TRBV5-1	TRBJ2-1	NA	TGCGCCAGCAGCTTGGCAGGACAGCGAGACAATGAGCAGTTCTTC	CASSLAGQRDNEQFF
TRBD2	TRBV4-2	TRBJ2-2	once	TGTGCCAGCAGCCAGGAAACCGGGGGGAAGCGCGGGGAGCTGTTTTTT	CASSQETGGKRGELFF
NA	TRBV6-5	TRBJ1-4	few	TGTGCCAGCAGTTACGCGGACAGCCTTAATGAAAAACTGTTTTTT	CASSYADSLNEKLFF
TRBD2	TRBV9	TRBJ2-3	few	TGTGCCAGCAGCGTATCAAGGAGCGGGGGGGCTGGAGATACGCAGTATTTT	CASSVSRSGGAGDTQYF
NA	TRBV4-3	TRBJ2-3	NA	TGCGCCAGCAGCCCAAGTCCCGCCGCGACAGATACGCAGTATTTT	CASSPSPAATDTQYF
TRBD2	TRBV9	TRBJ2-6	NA	TGTGCCAGCAGCGGGGGACTAGCGGGGACCTCCCCTGGGGCCAACGTCCTGACTTTC	CASSGGLAGTSPGANVLTF
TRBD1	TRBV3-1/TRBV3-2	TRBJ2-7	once	TGTGCCAGCAGCCCCCTCCGGGACAGGGGGAGGGAGCAGTACTTC	CASSPLRDRGREQYF
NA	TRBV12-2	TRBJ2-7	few	TGTGCAAGTCGCTTGGCCGAGCAGTACTTC	CASRLAEQYF
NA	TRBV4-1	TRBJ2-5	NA	TGCGCCAGCAGCCAAGGCGGCGGGGGCTCCAGGGAGACCCAGTACTTC	CASSQGGGGSRETQYF
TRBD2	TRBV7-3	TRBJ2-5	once	TGTGCCAGCAGCTCCCCTTCCGGGGGGGCCCAAGAGACCCAGTACTTC	CASSSPSGGAQETQYF
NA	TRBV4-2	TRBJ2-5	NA	TGTGCCAGCAGCCCAGGGACACATCTCCAAGAGACCCAGTACTTC	CASSPGTHLQETQYF
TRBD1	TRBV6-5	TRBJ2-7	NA	TGTGCCAGCAGTTACTCCTTGGACAGGGCCTACGAGCAGTACTTC	CASSYSLDRAYEQYF
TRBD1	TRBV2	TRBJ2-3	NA	TGTGCCAGCAGTAAACAGGGGGTTGGGACAGATACGCAGTATTTT	CASSKQGVGTDTQYF
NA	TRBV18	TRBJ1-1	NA	TGTGCCAGCTCACCTTTAGGAGCCGGGACTGAAGCTTTCTTT	CASSPLGAGTEAFF
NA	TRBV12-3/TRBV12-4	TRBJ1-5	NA	TGTGCCAGCACCTCAGGAGGCGGGCCCCAGCATTTT	CASTSGGGPQHF
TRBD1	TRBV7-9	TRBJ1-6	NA	TGTGCCAGCAGCTCCGGACAGGGCGCGAATTCACCCCTCCACTTT	CASSSGQGANSPLHF
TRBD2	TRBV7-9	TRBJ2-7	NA	TGTGCCAGCAGCCCCAGGAGCGGGGGAACCTACGAGCAGTACTTC	CASSPRSGGTYEQYF
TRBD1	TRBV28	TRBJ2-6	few	TGTGCCAGCAGTTTGACAGGGGGTGGTGGGGCCAACGTCCTGACTTTC	CASSLTGGGGANVLTF
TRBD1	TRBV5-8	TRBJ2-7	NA	TGTGCCAGCAGCTTACCGGGACAGGGTCGCGAGCAGTACTTC	CASSLPGQGREQYF
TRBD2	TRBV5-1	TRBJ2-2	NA	TGCGCCAGCAGCTTGGCGGGGGGATCCGGGGAGCTGTTTTTT	CASSLAGGSGELFF
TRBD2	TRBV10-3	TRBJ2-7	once	TGTGCCATCAGTGAACGGGGGGGCTACGAGCAGTACTTC	CAISERGGYEQYF
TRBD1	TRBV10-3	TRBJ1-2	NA	TGTGCCATCAGTGAATTAGAGGGGGCCGGCTATGGCTACACCTTC	CAISELEGAGYGYTF
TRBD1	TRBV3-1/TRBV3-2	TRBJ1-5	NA	TGTGCCAGCAGCCACGGGACAGGAGTCAATCAGCCCCAGCATTTT	CASSHGTGVNQPQHF
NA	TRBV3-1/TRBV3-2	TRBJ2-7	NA	TGTGCCAGCAGTAACGCGGGCGAGCAGTACTTC	CASSNAGEQYF
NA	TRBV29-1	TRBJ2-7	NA	TGCAGCGTTGAAGACCATCCGGGAGCATCCTACGAGCAGTACTTC	CSVEDHPGASYEQYF
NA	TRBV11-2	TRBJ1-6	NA	TGTGCCAGCAGCAAAGCCGGGACTGCAAATTCACCCCTCCACTTT	CASSKAGTANSPLHF
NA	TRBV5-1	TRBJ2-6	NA	TGCGCCAGCAGGGAGGGCTCTGGGGCCAACGTCCTGACTTTC	CASREGSGANVLTF
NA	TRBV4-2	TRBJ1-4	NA	TGTGCCAGCAGCCAAGAACCTCTGGGGGCGTTGGCTAATGAAAAACTGTTTTTT	CASSQEPLGALANEKLFF
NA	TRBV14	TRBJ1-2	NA	TGTGCCAGCAGCCGGCCGGGGGAGTATGGCTACACCTTC	CASSRPGEYGYTF
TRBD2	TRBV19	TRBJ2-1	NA	TGTGCCAGTAGTATACGACAGATGACTAGCGGGGGCTCCTACAATGAGCAGTTCTTC	CASSIRQMTSGGSYNEQFF
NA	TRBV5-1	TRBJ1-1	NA	TGCGCCAGCAGCTTGGCCGGGGAGCAGGGGCGATCTTTCTTT	CASSLAGEQGRSFF
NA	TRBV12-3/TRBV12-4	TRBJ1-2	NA	TGTGCCAGCACAAGCCAGGGTTCCAGCGGCTACACCTTC	CASTSQGSSGYTF
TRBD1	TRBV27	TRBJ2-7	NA	TGTGCCAGCAGTTTTTCCCGGGACAGGGGCTACGAGCAGTACTTC	CASSFSRDRGYEQYF
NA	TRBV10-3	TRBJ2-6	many	TGTGCCATCAGTAACAGTAACGGGGCCAACGTCCTGACTTTC	CAISNSNGANVLTF
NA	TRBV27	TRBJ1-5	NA	TGTGCCAGCAGTCGAGGAGGGGTCAATCAGCCCCAGCATTTT	CASSRGGVNQPQHF
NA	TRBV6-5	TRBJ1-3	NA	TGTGCCAGCAGGTCGTCCCTCTCTGGAAACACCATATATTTT	CASRSSLSGNTIYF
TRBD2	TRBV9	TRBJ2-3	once	TGTGCCAGCAGCCCCGGGGGGCTAGCGGGGAACGGGGATACGCAGTATTTT	CASSPGGLAGNGDTQYF
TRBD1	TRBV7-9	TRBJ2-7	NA	TGTGCCAGCAGCTTCTTGGGACAGGGGGATTACGAGCAGTACTTC	CASSFLGQGDYEQYF
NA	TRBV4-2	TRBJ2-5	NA	TGTGCCAGCAGCCAAGTTGAATCCTCAGAAGAGACCCAGTACTTC	CASSQVESSEETQYF